The 2 T cell receptor beta chains in this list originate from one sample, sequenced in a study of CD4+ T cells in melanoma. Sequenced by immunoSEQ multiplex PCR; TCRdb stores in-frame clones only, minus some. The repertoire holds tens of thousands of clones, 60% to 75% seen once, with approximately 4.6% in the top ten. The source material was tumor tissue. These receptors were taken from a human donor with melanoma.

V gene TRBV7-8 combines with J gene TRBJ1-2, with a tentative D call TRBD1 (5 bases). The CDR3 is made up of 13 amino acids. The ends were cut back, 7 bases at V and 4 bases at J, with 13 bases in the middle. The germline V gene has CDR1 SGHVS and CDR2 FQNEAQ. The CDR3 DNA follows: TGTGCCAGCACTGCCCCAGGGTCCTATGGCTACACCTTC. This codes for CASTAPGSYGYTF. Full variable domain (missing parts from reference TRBV7-8 and TRBJ1-2): GAGVSQSPRYKVAKRGQDVALRCDPISGHVSLFWYQQALGQGPEFLTYFQNEAQLDKSGLPSDRFFAERPEGSVSTLKIQRTQQEDSAVYLCASTAPGSYGYTFGSGTRLTVV.

The chain employs TRBV2 and TRBJ2-2; no reliable D call. The CDR3 totals 19 residues. Trimming took off 0 bases at V and 0 bases at J, with 17 bases between the two ends. CDR1 is SNHLY and CDR2 is FYNNEI in the germline V gene. This chain's CDR3 is CASSEAGYQTDSNTGELFF. CDR3 sequence (DNA): TGTGCCAGCAGTGAAGCGGGCTATCAGACGGATTCGAACACCGGGGAGCTGTTTTTT.